The rows below give T cell receptor beta chains drawn from one sample of a study of CD8 T cells in Susac syndrome. TCRdb analysed the immunoSEQ multiplex PCR reads with MiXCR anew, one entry per CDR3 protein. The sample carries tens of thousands of distinct CDR3 sequences, about 93% recorded once. Sequenced material: CD8+ T cells from PBMCs. Receptor source: a human donor in good health. Each CDR3 is given with its conserved first and last residue. D genes are given only for firm matches. Size tells how often a clone was seen (once, few, many) or the class of an expanded clone, and some rows leave it out.

V gene	clone size	J gene	D gene	CDR3 protein	CDR3 DNA
TRBV28	.	TRBJ2-5	TRBD2	CAKETSGQETQYF	TGTGCCAAAGAGACTAGCGGTCAAGAGACCCAGTACTTC
TRBV3-1	.	TRBJ2-1	.	CASSRISANAYNEQFF	TGTGCCAGCAGCCGCATTTCGGCCAATGCCTATAATGAGCAGTTCTTC
TRBV14	.	TRBJ2-1	TRBD2	CASSHLAGSYNEQFF	TGTGCCAGCAGCCACCTAGCGGGTAGTTACAATGAGCAGTTCTTC
TRBV27	.	TRBJ1-6	TRBD1	CASSPQGANSPLHF	TGTGCCAGCAGCCCCCAGGGGGCTAATTCACCCCTCCACTTT
TRBV20-1	.	TRBJ2-7	TRBD2	CSAWSGGLAYEQYF	TGCAGTGCCTGGAGCGGGGGGCTAGCCTACGAGCAGTACTTC
TRBV20-1	.	TRBJ2-5	.	CSAHGPAEETQYF	TGCAGTGCTCACGGCCCCGCCGAAGAGACCCAGTACTTC
TRBV12-3/TRBV12-4	few	TRBJ2-7	TRBD1	CASSLGRGYEQYF	TGTGCCAGCAGCTTGGGCAGGGGGTACGAGCAGTACTTC
TRBV5-1	.	TRBJ1-4	.	CASSLEGSTNEKLFF	TGCGCCAGCAGCTTGGAAGGGTCGACTAATGAAAAACTGTTTTTT
TRBV6-5	.	TRBJ2-7	.	CASRWRSSYEQYF	TGTGCCAGCAGGTGGAGGAGCTCCTACGAGCAGTACTTC
TRBV27	.	TRBJ2-1	TRBD1	CASSLYVPGQKFDEQFF	TGTGCCAGCAGTTTATATGTCCCGGGACAGAAATTCGATGAGCAGTTCTTC
TRBV24-1	.	TRBJ2-2	.	CATRAANTGELFF	TGTGCCACCAGGGCAGCGAACACCGGGGAGCTGTTTTTT
TRBV25-1	.	TRBJ1-6	TRBD1	CASSARQGYNSPLHF	TGTGCCAGCAGTGCCAGACAGGGCTATAATTCACCCCTCCACTTT
TRBV29-1	.	TRBJ2-5	.	CSVDRDPHFSQYF	TGCAGCGTTGACCGGGACCCCCATTTTTCCCAGTACTTC
TRBV30	.	TRBJ2-5	.	CAWSFPPGASQETQYF	TGTGCCTGGAGTTTTCCACCGGGAGCCTCCCAAGAGACCCAGTACTTC
TRBV6-5	.	TRBJ2-7	.	CASSPSEEGDYEQYF	TGTGCCAGCAGTCCCTCTGAGGAGGGCGACTACGAGCAGTACTTC
TRBV11-2	.	TRBJ1-6	TRBD1	CASSITQGANSPLHF	TGTGCCAGCAGCATAACCCAGGGGGCGAATTCACCCCTCCACTTT
TRBV4-1	.	TRBJ2-2	TRBD2	CASSQESPGREAGELFF	TGCGCCAGCAGCCAAGAAAGCCCCGGGAGGGAGGCCGGGGAGCTGTTTTTT
TRBV9	.	TRBJ2-7	.	CASSPSDPHEQYF	TGTGCCAGCAGCCCCTCCGATCCCCACGAGCAGTACTTC
TRBV25-1	.	TRBJ1-1	.	CASSDWDTENTEAFF	TGTGCCAGCAGTGACTGGGACACTGAGAACACTGAAGCTTTCTTT
TRBV27	.	TRBJ1-2	.	CASSNRDKISYGYTF	TGTGCCAGCAGTAACAGGGACAAGATATCCTATGGCTACACCTTC